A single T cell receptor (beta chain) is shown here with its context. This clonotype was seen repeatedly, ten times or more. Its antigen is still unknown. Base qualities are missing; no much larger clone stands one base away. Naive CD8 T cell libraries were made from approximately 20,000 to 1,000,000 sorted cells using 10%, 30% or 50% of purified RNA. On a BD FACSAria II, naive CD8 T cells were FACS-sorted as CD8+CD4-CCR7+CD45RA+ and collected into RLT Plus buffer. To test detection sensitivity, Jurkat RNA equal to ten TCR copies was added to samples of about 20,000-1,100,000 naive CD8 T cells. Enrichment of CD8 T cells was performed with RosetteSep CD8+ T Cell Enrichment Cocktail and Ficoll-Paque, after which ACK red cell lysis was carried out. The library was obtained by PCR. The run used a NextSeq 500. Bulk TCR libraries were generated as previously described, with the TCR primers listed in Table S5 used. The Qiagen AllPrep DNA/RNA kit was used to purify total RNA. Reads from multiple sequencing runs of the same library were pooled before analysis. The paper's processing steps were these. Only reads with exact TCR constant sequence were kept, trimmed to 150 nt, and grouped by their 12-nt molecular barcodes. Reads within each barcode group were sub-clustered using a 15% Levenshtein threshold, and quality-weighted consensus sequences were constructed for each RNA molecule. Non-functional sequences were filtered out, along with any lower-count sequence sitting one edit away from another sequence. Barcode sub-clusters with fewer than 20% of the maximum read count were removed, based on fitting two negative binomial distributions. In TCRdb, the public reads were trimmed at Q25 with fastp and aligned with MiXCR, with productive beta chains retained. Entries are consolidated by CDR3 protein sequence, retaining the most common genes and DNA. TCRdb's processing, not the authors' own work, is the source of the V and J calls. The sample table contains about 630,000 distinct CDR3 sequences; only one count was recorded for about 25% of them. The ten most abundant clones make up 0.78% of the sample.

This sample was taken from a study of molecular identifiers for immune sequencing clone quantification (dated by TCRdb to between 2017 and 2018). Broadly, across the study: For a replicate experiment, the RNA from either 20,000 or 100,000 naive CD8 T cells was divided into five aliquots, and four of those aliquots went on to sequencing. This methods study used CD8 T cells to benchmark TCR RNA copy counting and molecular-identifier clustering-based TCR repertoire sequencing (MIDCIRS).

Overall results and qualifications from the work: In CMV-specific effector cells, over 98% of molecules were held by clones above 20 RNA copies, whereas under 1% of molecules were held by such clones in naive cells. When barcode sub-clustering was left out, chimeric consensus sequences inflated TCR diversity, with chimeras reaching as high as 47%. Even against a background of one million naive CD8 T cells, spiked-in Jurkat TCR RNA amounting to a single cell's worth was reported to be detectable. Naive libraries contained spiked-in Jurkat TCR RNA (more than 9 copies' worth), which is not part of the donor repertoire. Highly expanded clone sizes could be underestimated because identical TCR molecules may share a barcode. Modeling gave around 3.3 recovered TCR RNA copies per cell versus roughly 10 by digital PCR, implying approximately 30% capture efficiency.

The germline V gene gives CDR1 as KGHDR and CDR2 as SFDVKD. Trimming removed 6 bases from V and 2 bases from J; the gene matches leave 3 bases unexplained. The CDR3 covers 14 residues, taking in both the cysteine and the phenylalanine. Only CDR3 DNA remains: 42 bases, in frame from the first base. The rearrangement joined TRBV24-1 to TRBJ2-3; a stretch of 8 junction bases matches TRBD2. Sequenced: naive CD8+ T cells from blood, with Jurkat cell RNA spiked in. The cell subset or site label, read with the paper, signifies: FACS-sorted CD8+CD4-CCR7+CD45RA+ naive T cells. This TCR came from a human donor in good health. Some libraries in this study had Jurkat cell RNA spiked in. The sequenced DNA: TGTGCCACCAGTCCGGGACTAGACACAGATACGCAGTATTTT. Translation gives CATSPGLDTDTQYF.